This T cell receptor (beta chain) came from a study of T cell responses to AZD1222 COVID-19 vaccine. Study conclusions and caveats: Clonal diversity may have been underestimated in mostly white British donors.

Measured with immunoSEQ multiplex PCR; TCRdb has only the in-frame clones, and not every one. The sample shows approximately 210,000 clones, approximately 90% of them seen only once. As for this clone: Its cognate antigen is unknown.

CDR1 SGHTA and CDR2 FQGNSA come from the germline V gene. The CDR3 is 12 amino acids. The germline V and J ends were trimmed by 1 base and 7 bases, with 7 bases remaining between them. The TCR originated in an adult who received the AZD1222 COVID-19 vaccine. The J gene is TRBJ1-2, the V gene TRBV7-2; D is uncertain. The specimen comprised peripheral blood, sampled 28 days after the second AZD1222 dose. Here the CDR3 DNA reads TGTGCCAGCAGCTTAGGGGGTGGTGGCTACACCTTC. It yields the protein CASSLGGGGYTF.